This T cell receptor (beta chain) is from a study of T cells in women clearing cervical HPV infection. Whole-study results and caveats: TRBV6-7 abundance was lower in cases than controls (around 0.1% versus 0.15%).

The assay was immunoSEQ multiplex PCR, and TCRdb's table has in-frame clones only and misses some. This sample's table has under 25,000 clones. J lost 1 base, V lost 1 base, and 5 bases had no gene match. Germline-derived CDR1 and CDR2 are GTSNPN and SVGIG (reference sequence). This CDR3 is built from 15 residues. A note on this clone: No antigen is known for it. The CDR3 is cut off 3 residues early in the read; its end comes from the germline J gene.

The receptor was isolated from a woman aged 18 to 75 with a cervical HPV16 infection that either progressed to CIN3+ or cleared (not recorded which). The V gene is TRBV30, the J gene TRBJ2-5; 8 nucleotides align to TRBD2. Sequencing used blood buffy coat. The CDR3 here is CAWSGRAGAQETQYF. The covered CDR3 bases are TGTGCCTGGAGTGGTCGAGCGGGGGCCCAAGAGACC.